This TCR beta chain is drawn from a study of graft-versus-host responses after intestinal transplantation. Across the whole study: All recipients were transplanted with multivisceral, liver-intestinal, or isolated intestinal grafts. Study-wide findings and caveats: An association linked early post-transplant HvG declines with peak circulating GvH clone levels. Patients who carried graft-donor T cell macrochimerism also had high graft-versus-host to host-versus-graft clonal ratios in their allografts.

Measured with immunoSEQ multiplex PCR; TCRdb has only the in-frame clones, and not every one. The table shows some 130,000 clones, with 85% to 95% occurring only once. A word on this clone: What it recognizes is unknown.

Germline V gene sequence: CDR1 PRHDT, CDR2 FYEKMQ (reference sequence). Trimming pared 5 bases from V and 3 bases from J, leaving 12 bases between. The CDR3 covers 14 residues. The gene calls are TRBV13 and TRBJ2-3; D might be TRBD1 (6 bases). This specimen was unstimulated CD4+ T cells sorted from spleen or lymph node cells, taken before intestinal transplant. The sequence was collected from a human donor who received an intestinal transplant. CDR3 bases: TGTGCCAGCAGCCGGCAGGGGCTAACAGATACGCAGTATTTT. This gives the protein CASSRQGLTDTQYF.